These 22 T cell receptor beta chains were sequenced from one sample in a study of T cells expressing NK-cell markers. TCRdb reanalyzed the 5' RACE reads, giving one entry per CDR3 protein sequence and no DNA. The sample includes roughly 180,000 distinct CDR3 sequences. What was sequenced was blood T cells: a sorted CD56 or NKG2C T cell subset, CD4+ or CD8+ T cells, or bulk PBMC T cells (not recorded which). Source of these receptors: a woman aged 18 to 75 in good health.

The chain is built from TRBV12-3 or TRBV12-4 and TRBJ1-2. The CDR3 covers 13 residues. The CDR3 is CASSLEGFYGYTF.

The V gene is TRBV7-6, the J gene TRBJ2-2; TCRdb picks TRBD2, but there is no DNA to check that call. CDR3 length: 16 amino acids. Germline V gene sequence: CDR1 SGHVS, CDR2 FNYEAQ. The CDR3 sequence is CASSLVLALNTGELFF.

The V gene is TRBV12-3 or TRBV12-4, the J gene TRBJ2-2; TCRdb returns TRBD1, unconfirmable since there is no DNA. This CDR3 contains 15 residues. The CDR3 loop is CASSSRLSNTGELFF.

The chain has TRBV6-1 and TRBJ2-3; TCRdb calls TRBD2, which cannot be checked without DNA. The CDR3 has 17 residues. Germline lookup yields CDR1 MNHNS and CDR2 SASEGT. The CDR3 loop reads CASSPLAGGPPTDTQYF.

This sequence joins TRBV6-5 and TRBJ2-7. Germline V gene lookup returns CDR1 MNHEY and CDR2 SVGAGI. There are 12 residues in the CDR3. The chain's CDR3 is CAVSDSFYEQYF.

J is TRBJ1-1 and V is TRBV20-1; the D gene TCRdb calls, TRBD1, cannot be checked with no DNA. In germline, CDR1 is DFQATT, CDR2 SNEGSKA (reference sequence). The CDR3 consists of 15 residues. The CDR3 is CSGRRAGGGNTEAFF.

V usage is TRBV7-2 and J usage is TRBJ2-2; TCRdb's D call of TRBD1 is untestable without DNA. In germline, CDR1 is SGHTA, CDR2 FQGNSA. The CDR3 length is 15 residues. This CDR3 is CASSLHRGDTGELFF.

V and J are TRBV5-1 and TRBJ2-4; TCRdb's D call of TRBD2 is untestable without DNA. Germline V lookup: CDR1 SGHRS, CDR2 YFSETQ. This CDR3 region has 13 residues. CDR3 amino acids: CASSHGEGNIQYF.

This chain links TRBV5-6 with TRBJ1-5; TCRdb's D call of TRBD1 is untestable without DNA. The CDR3 runs to 15 residues. Per the germline V gene, CDR1 is SGHDT and CDR2 is YYEEEE. This chain's CDR3 is CASSRGTGDLQPQHF.

The V gene is TRBV2, the J gene TRBJ1-6; TCRdb designates TRBD1, a call that cannot be tested without DNA. From germline, CDR1 is SNHLY and CDR2 FYNNEI. CDR3 length equals 13 residues. This CDR3 is CAWTGQQNSPLHF.

The chain recombines TRBV15 with TRBJ2-1; the D gene TCRdb calls, TRBD1, cannot be checked with no DNA. The CDR3 is 14 amino acids. Germline values: CDR1 LNHNV, CDR2 YYDKDF (reference sequence). The CDR3: CATRGWDRGNEQFF.

This chain links TRBV12-3 or TRBV12-4 with TRBJ2-3; TCRdb indicates TRBD2, and absent DNA this call remains unverified. The CDR3 is 13 residues long. CDR3 sequence: CASSLQRGDTQYF.

V and J are TRBV29-1 and TRBJ1-3; TCRdb selects TRBD1, and the lack of DNA leaves this call unchecked. This CDR3 region has 12 residues. Looked up from germline, CDR1 is SQVTM and CDR2 is ANQGSEA. The CDR3 loop reads CSVQGYGNTIYF. Full variable domain (missing parts from reference TRBV29-1 and TRBJ1-3): SAVISQKPSRDICQRGTSLTIQCQVDSQVTMMFWYRQQPGQSLTLIATANQGSEATYESGFVIDKFPISRPNLTFSTLTVSNMSPEDSSIYLCSVQGYGNTIYFGEGSWLTVV.

The chain joins TRBV15 to TRBJ2-1; no DNA is available, so the TRBD2 call from TCRdb remains unchecked. CDR1 and CDR2 (germline): LNHNV, YYDKDF (reference sequence). The CDR3 runs to 16 residues. The CDR3 protein is CATSSPGLAGFNEQFF.

The rearrangement joins TRBV2 to TRBJ1-4; TCRdb's D call of TRBD1 is untestable without DNA. The germline CDR1 and CDR2 sequences are SNHLY and FYNNEI. The CDR3 has 13 residues. The CDR3 loop reads CASNRQGPEKLFF.

The chain carries TRBV27 and TRBJ2-5. CDR1 is MNHEY and CDR2 is SMNVEV in the germline V gene (reference sequence). The CDR3 extends over 15 amino acids. The CDR3 here is CASSLRKTPLETQYF.

The chain links TRBV15 to TRBJ2-1; TCRdb selects TRBD2, and the lack of DNA leaves this call unchecked. Per germline, CDR1 LNHNV and CDR2 YYDKDF (reference sequence). The CDR3 consists of 16 residues. This CDR3 reads CATSSGGTMNYNEQFF.

The V gene is TRBV11-2, the J gene TRBJ2-4; without DNA, the TCRdb call of TRBD2 cannot be checked. In germline, CDR1 is SGHAT, CDR2 FQNNGV. CDR3 length equals 16 residues. CDR3 sequence: CASSTMGGVAKNIQYF.

This rearrangement joins TRBV7-6 to TRBJ2-2. The germline V gene has CDR1 SGHVS and CDR2 FNYEAQ. The CDR3 has 13 residues. CDR3 residues: CASSLSEAGELFF.

The J gene is TRBJ2-2, the V gene TRBV12-3 or TRBV12-4; TCRdb proposes TRBD1, but this gene call is untestable without DNA. There are 13 residues in the CDR3. The CDR3 here is CASSTTGPGELFF.

The chain links TRBV6-1 to TRBJ2-7; TCRdb's D call, TRBD1, is unchecked because there is no DNA. This CDR3 has 14 amino acids. The germline V gene has CDR1 MNHNS and CDR2 SASEGT. The CDR3 sequence: CASRRFSEPGEQYF.

The chain uses TRBV20-1 and TRBJ1-5; TCRdb's assignment of TRBD1 cannot be checked, as there is no DNA. The CDR3 has 12 amino acids. Per the germline V gene, CDR1 is DFQATT and CDR2 is SNEGSKA (reference sequence). This chain's CDR3 is CSARDRLMPQHF.